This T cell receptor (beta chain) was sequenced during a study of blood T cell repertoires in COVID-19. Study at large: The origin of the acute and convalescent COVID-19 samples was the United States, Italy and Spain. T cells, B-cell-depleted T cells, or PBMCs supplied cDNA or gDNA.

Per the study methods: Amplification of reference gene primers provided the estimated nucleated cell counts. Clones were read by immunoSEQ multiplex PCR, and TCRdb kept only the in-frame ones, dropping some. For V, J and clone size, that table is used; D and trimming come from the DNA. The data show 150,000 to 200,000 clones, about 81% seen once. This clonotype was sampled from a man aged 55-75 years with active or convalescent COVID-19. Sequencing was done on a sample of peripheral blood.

Written as DNA, the CDR3 is TGTGCCAGCGGCCTAGCGGGAGTCCGCAATGAGCAGTTCTTC. Its translation: CASGLAGVRNEQFF. The rearrangement uses TRBV19 and TRBJ2-1, with 10 bases lining up with TRBD2. CDR3 size: 14 residues. The germline V gene encodes CDR1 LNHDA and CDR2 SQIVND (reference sequence). After removal of 9 bases from V and 6 bases from J, the junction contained 8 bases not matched to a gene.